This TCR beta chain was recorded in a study of OX40 agonist ivuxolimab in advanced cancers. Study findings and constraints: CD4+ T cells averaged fewer expanded clones than CD8+ T cells. Both CD4+ and CD8+ T cell populations in blood had undergone clonal expansion by week 6 at 0.1 to 3.0 mg/kg.

The repertoire was sequenced with immunoSEQ multiplex PCR; TCRdb's copy has only in-frame clones and lacks some. The table shows some 100,000 clones, with 89% occurring only once. With respect to this clone: As yet, its antigen is unknown.

This specimen was CD4+ or CD8+ T cells sorted from blood, taken in a trial of the OX40 agonist ivuxolimab. The clonotype originates from an adult with an advanced solid tumor such as melanoma, head and neck, liver or kidney cancer.

The DNA of the CDR3 is TGTGCCACCAGCAGGCCACAGGGTAACACCGGGGAGCTGTTTTTT. Translating it yields CATSRPQGNTGELFF. The rearrangement joins TRBV15 to TRBJ2-2; a possible D gene is TRBD1 (6 bases). V gave up 3 bases and J gave up 2 bases, with 10 bases separating them. The CDR3 length is 15 residues. Germline V CDR1 and CDR2: LNHNV, YYDKDF (reference sequence).